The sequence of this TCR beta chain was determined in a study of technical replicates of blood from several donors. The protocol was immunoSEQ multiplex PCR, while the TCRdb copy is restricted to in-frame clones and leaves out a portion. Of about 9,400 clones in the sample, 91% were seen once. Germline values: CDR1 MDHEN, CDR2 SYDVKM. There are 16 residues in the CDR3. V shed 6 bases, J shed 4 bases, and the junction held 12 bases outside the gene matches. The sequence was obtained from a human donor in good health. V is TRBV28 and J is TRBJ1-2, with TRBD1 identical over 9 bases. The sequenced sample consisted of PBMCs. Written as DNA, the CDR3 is TGTGCCAGCAGATCAAATAACAGGGGGCGCGGCTATGGCTACACCTTC. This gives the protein CASRSNNRGRGYGYTF.